This T cell receptor beta chain derives from a study of low-dose radiotherapy and immunotherapy resistance in tumors. The time point here: before trial treatment. Alpha- and beta-chain coverage of first-strand cDNA came from TRAV- and TRBV-specific primers. The authors amplified TCRs for 20 to 25 PCR cycles with a constant-region primer and a V-primer adapter. From the reads, TCRdb called clonotypes with MiXCR, one entry per CDR3 protein. The table shows tens of thousands of distinct CDR3 sequences, with around 18% occurring only once. There are a few counts of this clonotype. The clonotype comes from a male donor with prostate cancer. The source material was PBMCs, sampled before treatment.

This CDR3 reads CATSDPDGGSTDTQYF. The CDR3 bases are TGTGCCACCAGTGACCCCGACGGGGGAAGCACAGATACGCAGTATTTT. The genes are TRBV24-1 and TRBJ2-3, with D possibly being TRBD2 (6 bases). V was shortened by 4 bases and J by 0 bases, with 13 bases between the two germline ends. CDR1 and CDR2 from the germline V gene are KGHDR and SFDVKD. There are 16 residues in the CDR3.